A single sample is the source of the 25 T cell receptor beta chains below, sequenced in a study of blood T cell repertoires in COVID-19. Clones were read by immunoSEQ multiplex PCR, and TCRdb kept only the in-frame ones, dropping some. The table shows a few hundred thousand clones, with approximately 85% occurring only once. Input material: peripheral blood. The source is a human donor in a cohort sampled during active COVID-19.

This chain connects TRBV9 to TRBJ1-1; 7 bases agree with TRBD1. This CDR3 has 15 amino acids. Germline V gives CDR1 SGDLS, CDR2 YYNGEE. The V gene end was trimmed by 6 bases and the J gene end by 0 bases; junction bases not matched to a gene: 8. This CDR3 is CASTGTERMNTEAFF. For the CDR3, the DNA is TGTGCCAGCACCGGGACAGAGAGAATGAACACTGAAGCTTTCTTT.

This clone has just a few counts. The genes are TRBV5-6 and TRBJ2-7; D is ambiguous. The germline V gene has CDR1 SGHDT and CDR2 YYEEEE. There are 13 residues in the CDR3. V lost 1 base and J 4 bases, leaving 9 bases between the germline ends. The CDR3 region is CASSLYSEYEQYF. In DNA, the CDR3 is TGTGCCAGCAGCTTGTACAGTGAATACGAGCAGTACTTC.

V usage is TRBV7-7 and J usage is TRBJ2-3; 8 bases map to TRBD1. Germline V gene sequence: CDR1 SSHAT, CDR2 FNYEAQ (reference sequence). The V gene end was trimmed by 5 bases and the J gene end by 5 bases; junction bases not matched to a gene: 6. This CDR3 is 14 amino acids long. Here the CDR3 reads CASSTGQGEDTQYF. Written as DNA, the CDR3 is TGTGCCAGCAGCACCGGACAGGGCGAAGATACGCAGTATTTT.

As DNA, the CDR3 is TGTGCCAGCAGCTTGACGGGTGGTGGAAACACCATATATTTT. It translates to CASSLTGGGNTIYF. The chain combines TRBV5-5 with TRBJ1-3; D uncertain. V lost 1 base to trimming and J lost 3 bases, with 8 bases between them. The CDR3 is 14 residues long. CDR1 is SGHKS and CDR2 is YYEKEE in the germline V gene (reference sequence). The full variable domain, rest sourced from reference TRBV5-5 and TRBJ1-3, is DAGVTQSPTHLIKTRGQQVTLRCSPISGHKSVSWYQQVLGQGPQFIFQYYEKEERGRGNFPDRFSARQFPNYSSELNVNALLLGDSALYLCASSLTGGGNTIYFGEGSWLTVV.

Of note for this clone: The same CDR3 is also encoded by other DNA sequences in this sample. The gene calls are TRBV19 and TRBJ1-4; maybe TRBD1 (6 bases). Germline CDR1 and CDR2: LNHDA and SQIVND (reference sequence). The CDR3 is 14 amino acids. V lost 2 bases, J lost 2 bases, and 6 bases lay in between. The CDR3 DNA reads TGTGCCAGTAGTATAACAGGGACTAATGAAAAACTGTTTTTT. Amino acid sequence: CASSITGTNEKLFF.

V gene TRBV27 combines with J gene TRBJ2-1; 14 bases align to TRBD2. There are 17 residues in the CDR3. Germline V gives CDR1 MNHEY, CDR2 SMNVEV (reference sequence). With 3 bases clipped from V and 5 bases from J, the junction kept 6 bases outside the gene matches. The CDR3 DNA reads TGTGCCAGCAGTTTGAGCGGACTAGCGGGGGGAGACAATGAGCAGTTCTTC. It specifies CASSLSGLAGGDNEQFF.

This clone was counted a single time. V gene TRBV20-1 combines with J gene TRBJ1-1; possibly TRBD1 for D (5 bases). V dropped 7 bases and J dropped 1 base, with 7 bases sitting between them. Per germline, CDR1 DFQATT and CDR2 SNEGSKA (reference sequence). This CDR3 has 11 amino acids. In DNA, the CDR3 is TGCAGTGGTGGGGCGAACACTGAAGCTTTCTTT. Its translation: CSGGANTEAFF.

This clone was detected only a few times. The genes are TRBV2 and TRBJ2-7; 10 positions match TRBD2. The CDR3 is made up of 14 amino acids. Germline V CDR1 and CDR2: SNHLY, FYNNEI. V lost 5 bases to trimming and J lost 4 bases; unmatched junction nucleotides: 5. The CDR3: CASSLAGGPYEQYF. The CDR3 coding sequence is TGTGCCAGCAGTTTAGCGGGGGGACCTTACGAGCAGTACTTC.

This clone was detected only once. The chain links TRBV11-1 to TRBJ1-4; possibly TRBD1 for D (5 bases). The ends were cut back, 6 bases at V and 0 bases at J, with 14 bases in the middle. The CDR3 loop spans 16 amino acids. CDR1 and CDR2 (germline): SGHAT, FQDESV (reference sequence). This CDR3 reads CASSSRRGSTNEKLFF. The CDR3 coding sequence is TGTGCCAGCAGTTCGCGTCGGGGGTCAACTAATGAAAAACTGTTTTTT.

This chain joins TRBV27 and TRBJ2-2; possibly TRBD1 for D (6 bases). Trimming removed 5 bases from V and 1 base from J, with 14 bases in between. This CDR3 is built from 16 residues. The germline CDR1 and CDR2 sequences are MNHEY and SMNVEV (reference sequence). The CDR3 sequence: CASSPWDTENTGELFF. CDR3 nucleotides: TGTGCCAGCAGTCCGTGGGACACTGAGAACACCGGGGAGCTGTTTTTT.

The chain employs TRBV2 and TRBJ1-2; no definite D call. The CDR3 sequence is 15 residues long. Germline lookup yields CDR1 SNHLY and CDR2 FYNNEI. The V end was cut by 2 bases, the J end by 6 bases, with 16 bases between. The CDR3 nucleotides read TGTGCCAGCAGTGAATATCTCGTTGAGTTGAATGGCTACACCTTC. It is translated as CASSEYLVELNGYTF.

The J gene is TRBJ1-2, the V gene TRBV6-5; 9 nucleotides line up with TRBD1. V lost 4 bases, J lost 6 bases, and 12 bases stayed unmatched. This CDR3 is built from 16 residues. The germline V gene encodes CDR1 MNHEY and CDR2 SVGAGI. Written as DNA, the CDR3 is TGTGCCAGCAGTTTTTCAACCGAGACAGGGGGGGATGGCTACACCTTC. This encodes CASSFSTETGGDGYTF.

The V call is TRBV15, the J call TRBJ2-1; 7 bases line up with TRBD2. The CDR3 contains 14 residues. Trimming at V came to 7 bases and at J to 5 bases, leaving 8 bases not matched to a gene. CDR1 LNHNV and CDR2 YYDKDF come from the germline V gene (reference sequence). The CDR3 protein is CATKVASGNNEQFF. The CDR3 DNA reads TGTGCCACCAAGGTGGCTAGCGGTAACAATGAGCAGTTCTTC.

V is TRBV14 and J is TRBJ1-2; no clear D gene. CDR3 size: 16 residues. Trimming stripped 1 base from V and 3 bases from J, with 15 bases between. CDR1 is SGHDN and CDR2 is FVKESK in the germline V gene. DNA of the CDR3: TGTGCCAGCAGCCAAGGAATAATTGAGGGTGACTATGGCTACACCTTC. Translation gives CASSQGIIEGDYGYTF.

The chain links TRBV5-8 to TRBJ1-5; 9 bases match TRBD1. CDR1 is SGHTS and CDR2 is YDEGEE in the germline V gene. The junction had 4 bases not matched to a gene; V was cut back by 4 bases and J by 2 bases. The CDR3 sequence is 15 residues long. Here the CDR3 reads CASSLGQGRNQPQHF. The CDR3 DNA reads as TGTGCCAGCAGCCTGGGACAGGGCCGCAATCAGCCCCAGCATTTT.

The chain couples TRBV7-9 to TRBJ1-2; TRBD1 matches at 7 bases. V lost 1 base and J lost 8; bases outside the gene matches: 4. This CDR3 has 13 residues. CDR1 is SEHNR and CDR2 is FQNEAQ in the germline V gene (reference sequence). The CDR3 loop is CASSLVGTEGYTF. DNA of the CDR3: TGTGCCAGCAGCTTAGTAGGGACAGAAGGCTACACCTTC.

V is TRBV10-1 and J is TRBJ1-1; D uncertain. Germline CDR1 reads WNHNN; CDR2 reads SYGVQD (reference sequence). This CDR3 has 15 residues. V lost 4 bases, J lost 5 bases, and 17 bases lay in between. CDR3 sequence (DNA): TGCGCCAGCAGTGGGGGATTACCGAGGGCTACTGAAGCTTTCTTT. Protein product: CASSGGLPRATEAFF.

The chain links TRBV5-6 to TRBJ2-7; D is possibly TRBD2 (5 bases). The CDR3 spans 15 residues. CDR1 and CDR2 from the germline V gene are SGHDT and YYEEEE. Trimming pared 4 bases from V and 3 bases from J, leaving 17 bases between. The CDR3 bases are TGTGCCAGCAGCCCGCGAGAGGGCCCGGACTACGAGCAGTACTTC. The encoded protein is CASSPREGPDYEQYF.

V is TRBV19 and J is TRBJ1-1; tentative D call: TRBD1 (5 bases). There are 11 residues in the CDR3. Trimming shortened V by 4 bases and J by 5 bases, and 5 bases separated the two germline ends. CDR1 LNHDA and CDR2 SQIVND come from the germline V gene (reference sequence). The DNA of the CDR3 is TGTGCCAGTAGTAAGGGGACTGAAGCTTTCTTT. Encoded protein: CASSKGTEAFF.

The gene calls are TRBV6-5 and TRBJ1-2; D uncertain. V lost 6 bases, J lost 3 bases, and 14 bases lay in between. The germline V gene encodes CDR1 MNHEY and CDR2 SVGAGI. CDR3 length: 14 residues. In DNA, the CDR3 is TGTGCCAGCAGGCCCATCTCGGGAGACTATGGCTACACCTTC. Amino acid sequence: CASRPISGDYGYTF.

The CDR3 loop reads CSVGFREGEKLFF. The DNA for the CDR3 is TGCAGCGTTGGCTTCAGGGAAGGAGAAAAACTGTTTTTT. V gene TRBV29-1 combines with J gene TRBJ1-4; D possibly corresponds to TRBD1 (5 bases). The length of the CDR3 is 13 residues. With 4 bases removed from V and 8 bases from J, the gap between germline ends came to 14 bases. In germline, CDR1 is SQVTM, CDR2 ANQGSEA.

The chain has TRBV24-1 and TRBJ1-5, with 8 bases that match TRBD1. Germline-derived CDR1 and CDR2 are KGHDR and SFDVKD. This CDR3 is built from 17 residues. Unmatched junction bases numbered 9, after V lost 2 bases and J lost 4 bases. Here the CDR3 DNA reads TGTGCCACCAGTGATTCGAGTCAGGGGGCTCTGAATCAGCCCCAGCATTTT. It yields the protein CATSDSSQGALNQPQHF.

This clone was found a few times. This chain's CDR3 is CASSFEDSRPQHF. The CDR3 bases are TGTGCCAGCAGCTTCGAGGATTCTCGGCCCCAGCATTTT. V gene TRBV5-5 combines with J gene TRBJ1-5; D is ambiguous. Germline V lookup: CDR1 SGHKS, CDR2 YYEKEE (reference sequence). This CDR3 comprises 13 residues. Trimming removed 2 bases from V and 9 bases from J, with 12 bases in between.

This chain links TRBV24-1 with TRBJ1-4; TRBD1 agrees at 8 bases. CDR3 length: 17 amino acids. Per the germline V gene, CDR1 is KGHDR and CDR2 is SFDVKD. The ends lost 9 bases at V and 0 bases at J; junction bases unmatched: 11. CDR3 sequence reads: CATYRGCPTSTNEKLFF. CDR3 in DNA: TGTGCCACCTACAGGGGGTGCCCCACTTCAACTAATGAAAAACTGTTTTTT.

The genes are TRBV10-3 and TRBJ1-1, with a possible D match to TRBD1 (6 bases). V dropped 6 bases and J dropped 0 bases, with 14 bases sitting between them. The germline CDR1 and CDR2 sequences are ENHRY and SYGVKD. The CDR3 covers 15 residues. Here the CDR3 DNA reads TGTGCCATCAGCGATTACAGGGCCATGAACACTGAAGCTTTCTTT. Encoded protein: CAISDYRAMNTEAFF.